This entry features one TCR beta chain sequence. V was clipped by 2 bases and J by 3 bases, with 14 bases between them. The CDR3 runs 17 residues. Germline CDR1 reads LGHDT; CDR2 reads YNNKEL (reference sequence). Some clones are missing from TCRdb's copy, which holds only in-frame ones; the method was immunoSEQ multiplex PCR. The sample has approximately 190,000 clones, about nine tenths seen once; the top ten hold approximately 5.9%. The data are from a study of blood T cell repertoires in COVID-19. This TCR came from an elderly man with acute or convalescent COVID-19. Specimen: peripheral blood. This chain links TRBV3-1 (or the pseudogene TRBV3-2) with TRBJ1-6, with D tentatively TRBD1 (5 bases). CDR3 protein: CASSQPAGHDYNSPLHF. In nucleotides, the CDR3 is TGTGCCAGCAGCCAACCCGCCGGACACGACTATAATTCACCCCTCCACTTT.